These 32 T cell receptor beta chains were sequenced from one sample in a study of T cell clonality in common variable immunodeficiency. Here immunoSEQ multiplex PCR was the method, and the copy in TCRdb shows in-frame clones only, minus some. Singletons are absent from the sample, which has about 52,000 clones. Sample: peripheral blood mononuclear cells. These receptors all come from a person between 18 and 70 years old in good health.

The table lists this clone with many counts. The read ends 3 residues before the CDR3 terminus; that terminus is restored from the germline J gene. The rearrangement links TRBV6-2 or TRBV6-3 to TRBJ1-1; 8 bases are a match to TRBD1. Germline V gene lookup returns CDR1 MNHEY and CDR2 SVGEGT. V shed 2 bases, J shed 5 bases, and the junction held 10 bases outside the gene matches. CDR3 length equals 16 residues. CDR3 DNA (partial): TGTGCCAGCAGTTACCCTCCTGAGACAGGGGAAACTGAA. Protein product: CASSYPPETGETE. The CDR3 reads in full as CASSYPPETGETEAFF.

The CDR3 protein is CAWKRTGWENIAFF. Incomplete CDR3 DNA: TGTGCCTGGAAACGGACAGGGTGGGAAAACATT. The V gene is TRBV30, the J gene TRBJ1-1, with TRBD1 identical over 8 bases. The read terminates 3 residues before the CDR3 end, so the remaining end is supplied by the germline J gene. The CDR3 sequence is 14 residues long. From germline, CDR1 is GTSNPN and CDR2 SVGIG (reference sequence).

As regards this clone: The read stops 3 residues short of the end of the CDR3; the missing end is completed from the germline J gene. V is TRBV7-9 and J is TRBJ2-5, with D uncertain. CDR1 and CDR2 from the germline V gene are SEHNR and FQNEAQ (reference sequence). V was cut by 7 bases and J by 5 bases, with 11 bases left in between. This CDR3 has 12 amino acids. The chain's CDR3 is CASNTLRETQYF. CDR3 DNA, as far as it was read: TGTGCCAGCAACACCCTTCGCGAGACC.

For this clone: The missing CDR3 end, 3 residues past where the read stops, is filled in from the germline J gene. The rearrangement joins TRBV7-9 to TRBJ2-7; D is perhaps TRBD1 (6 bases). The ends were cut back, 4 bases at V and 2 bases at J, with 15 bases in the middle. CDR3 length: 15 residues. Per the germline V gene, CDR1 is SEHNR and CDR2 is FQNEAQ (reference sequence). The CDR3 bases that were read are TGTGCCAGCAGCTCGAGGCCCAGGGACACCTACGAG. As protein: CASSSRPRDTYE. The full CDR3 protein reads CASSSRPRDTYEQYF.

This clone occurred many times. The sequence runs out 3 residues before the end of the CDR3; the remainder is reconstructed from the germline J gene. The rearrangement joins TRBV5-1 to TRBJ1-5; D ambiguous. The CDR3 is 16 residues long. Trimming removed 0 bases at V and 0 bases at J, with 10 bases between. Per germline, CDR1 SGHRS and CDR2 YFSETQ. The CDR3 bases that were read are TGCGCCAGCAGCTTGGATGGAGGGTATAGCAATCAGCCC. Encoded protein: CASSLDGGYSNQP. The entire CDR3 protein reads CASSLDGGYSNQPQHF.

This clone came up many times. The CDR3 protein is CSARDARASSTDTQYF. The CDR3 DNA, read in part, is TGCAGTGCTAGAGATGCAAGGGCGTCCAGCACAGATACG. V usage is TRBV20-1 and J usage is TRBJ2-3; D unresolved. The missing CDR3 end, 3 residues past where the read stops, is filled in from the germline J gene. Germline CDR1 is DFQATT and CDR2 is SNEGSKA (reference sequence). Trimming shortened V by 0 bases and J by 0 bases, and 13 bases separated the two germline ends. This CDR3 spans 16 amino acids.

This clone occurred many times. The read halts 3 residues ahead of the CDR3 end, with the missing end drawn from the germline J gene. V gene TRBV12-3 or TRBV12-4 combines with J gene TRBJ2-3, with a possible D match to TRBD1 (5 bases). The CDR3 runs to 13 residues. The DNA read from the CDR3 is TGTGCCATCACACCGGACAATAGCCACACG. This gives the protein CAITPDNSHT. From start to end, the CDR3 is CAITPDNSHTQYF.

As for this clone: The observed sequence ends 3 residues before the CDR3 terminus, with the missing tail filled in from the germline J gene. This chain links TRBV2 with TRBJ2-3, with TRBD1 matching over 11 bases. CDR1 is SNHLY, CDR2 FYNNEI, per germline. The CDR3 runs to 14 residues. V lost 9 bases, J lost 5 bases, and 7 bases stayed unmatched. CDR3 region: CARTDRGQVDTQYF. The DNA read from the CDR3 is TGTGCCAGGACGGACAGGGGGCAAGTAGATACG.

In the case of this clone: The read halts 3 residues ahead of the CDR3 end, with the missing end drawn from the germline J gene. The genes are TRBV20-1 and TRBJ1-1; D is unclear. The germline V gene encodes CDR1 DFQATT and CDR2 SNEGSKA (reference sequence). V was pared by 2 bases and J by 0 bases, with 10 bases between. The CDR3 runs 14 residues. Incomplete CDR3 DNA: TGCAGTGCTAGATCCGAACTGATGAACACTGAA. Amino acid sequence: CSARSELMNTE. The whole CDR3 protein is CSARSELMNTEAFF.

A remark on this clone: This may stem from a read error, because a much larger clone lies one nucleotide away. The read is 3 residues too short to cover the CDR3 end, so that end is filled in from the germline J gene. This rearrangement joins TRBV19 to TRBJ1-4, with 10 positions matching TRBD1. CDR3 length equals 18 residues. Germline CDR1 reads LNHDA; CDR2 reads SQIVND (reference sequence). The CDR3 bases that were read are TGTGCCAGTAGTATAGATTACGGGACAGGGGCTGGGGCCAACGTA. This gives the protein CASSIDYGTGAGANV. The whole CDR3 sequence reads CASSIDYGTGAGANVLFF. Full variable domain (outside the CDR3, taken from reference TRBV19 and TRBJ1-4): DGGITQSPKYLFRKEGQNVTLSCEQNLNHDAMYWYRQDPGQGLRLIYYSQIVNDFQKGDIAEGYSVSREKKESFPLTVTSAQKNPTAFYLCASSIDYGTGAGANVLFFGSGTQLSVL.

This clone was counted at least ten times. The read terminates 3 residues before the CDR3 end, so the remaining end is supplied by the germline J gene. The chain carries TRBV7-8 and TRBJ1-1; D uncertain. V lost 1 base, J lost 1 base, and 10 bases lay in between. Germline CDR1 is SGHVS and CDR2 is FQNEAQ. CDR3 length equals 15 residues. The DNA read from the CDR3 is TGTGCCAGCAGCTTAGTGGCGGCTCAGAACACTGAA. It yields the protein CASSLVAAQNTE. The full CDR3 reads CASSLVAAQNTEAFF.

This clone appeared many times. With the read ending 3 residues before the CDR3 end, the germline J gene is used to fill in that end. The gene calls are TRBV20-1 and TRBJ2-7; 11 positions match TRBD2. Germline V CDR1 and CDR2: DFQATT, SNEGSKA (reference sequence). The length of the CDR3 is 15 residues. The V segment lost 0 bases and the J segment 5 bases; nucleotides outside the gene matches: 6. CDR3 DNA (partial): TGCAGTGCTAGAGATAGCGGGGGGGCGAGCCACGAG. It encodes CSARDSGGASHE. The whole CDR3 protein is CSARDSGGASHEQYF.

Concerning this clone: The CDR3 end lies 3 residues beyond the end of the read and is filled in from the germline J gene. This chain links TRBV10-2 with TRBJ2-7, with 9 bases aligning to TRBD2. This CDR3 has 13 amino acids. Germline V gives CDR1 WSHSY, CDR2 SAAADI. The junction had 6 bases not matched to a gene; V was cut back by 7 bases and J by 5 bases. CDR3 loop: CASNGGRVDEQYF. CDR3 bases read: TGCGCCAGCAACGGCGGGAGGGTCGACGAG.

This clone was observed at least ten times. One end of the junction varies from germline; a read error may be responsible. The read ends 3 residues shy of where the CDR3 ends; the end is completed using the germline J gene. This chain connects TRBV7-3 to TRBJ2-2; 9 bases map to TRBD1. This CDR3 is 16 amino acids long. CDR1 is SGHTA and CDR2 is FQGTGA in the germline V gene. The CDR3 DNA, read in part, is TGTGCCGGCAGCCTCAGGACAGGGGTGGCGACCGGGGAG. Its protein is CAGSLRTGVATGE. The whole CDR3 protein is CAGSLRTGVATGELFF.

This clone was counted at least ten times. The read halts 3 residues ahead of the CDR3 end, with the missing end drawn from the germline J gene. V and J are TRBV20-1 and TRBJ1-1; TRBD1 is a possible D gene (5 bases). The CDR3 contains 13 residues. V lost 0 bases and J 4 bases, leaving 9 bases between the germline ends. Per germline, CDR1 DFQATT and CDR2 SNEGSKA (reference sequence). The CDR3 loop reads CSARDSRVTEAFF. The DNA read from the CDR3 is TGCAGTGCTAGAGATTCCAGGGTCACTGAA.

This clone was detected ten times or more. The read ends 3 residues shy of where the CDR3 ends; the end is completed using the germline J gene. Other DNA sequences in this specimen translate into the identical CDR3. The V gene is TRBV7-2, the J gene TRBJ1-3; perhaps TRBD1 as D (6 bases). CDR3 size: 15 residues. Trimming took 6 bases from V and 0 from J, leaving 12 bases between them. Germline CDR1 and CDR2: SGHTA and FQGNSA. CDR3 DNA, as far as it was read: TGTGCCAGCAGAAGGGACATCAGCTCTGGAAACACC. Its translation is CASRRDISSGNT. The entire CDR3 protein reads CASRRDISSGNTIYF. The entire variable domain, with the rest obtained from reference TRBV7-2 and TRBJ1-3, is as follows: GAGVSQSPSNKVTEKGKDVELRCDPISGHTALYWYRQSLGQGLEFLIYFQGNSAPDKSGLPSDRFSAERTGGSVSTLTIQRTQQEDSAVYLCASRRDISSGNTIYFGEGSWLTVV.

This clone occurred many times. With the read ending 3 residues before the CDR3 end, the germline J gene is used to fill in that end. This rearrangement joins TRBV10-1 to TRBJ2-1, with TRBD2 identical over 8 bases. The CDR3 is 17 amino acids. V gave up 2 bases and J gave up 3 bases; unmatched junction bases: 9. The germline V gene encodes CDR1 WNHNN and CDR2 SYGVQD (reference sequence). CDR3 protein: CASSETGGASRYNEQFF. Partial CDR3 DNA: TGCGCCAGCAGTGAGACGGGGGGGGCCTCCCGCTACAATGAG.

This clone was seen many times. The missing CDR3 end, 3 residues past where the read stops, is filled in from the germline J gene. The gene calls are TRBV7-2 and TRBJ1-5; TRBD1 is a possible D gene (6 bases). This CDR3 spans 15 amino acids. Germline-derived CDR1 and CDR2 are SGHTA and FQGNSA. Deletions cut 3 bases from V and 0 bases from J, with 9 bases between. The CDR3 here is CASSFTGTSNQPQHF. The sequenced part of the CDR3 DNA is TGTGCCAGCAGCTTTACAGGGACTAGCAATCAGCCC.

This clone was detected many times. The DNA ends 3 residues before the CDR3 does, and the rest of the CDR3 is filled in from the germline J gene. J is TRBJ2-7 and V is TRBV7-2; the match to TRBD2 covers 7 bases. CDR1 SGHTA and CDR2 FQGNSA come from the germline V gene. The CDR3 totals 14 residues. V shed 6 bases and J 3 bases; nucleotides not matched to a gene: 8. The CDR3 bases that were read are TGTGCCAGCAGGGGCACTAAGCGGGACTACGAG. This sequence encodes CASRGTKRDYE. The full CDR3 protein is CASRGTKRDYEQYF.

About this clone itself: The read ends 3 residues before the CDR3 terminus; that terminus is restored from the germline J gene. J is TRBJ2-1 and V is TRBV7-3, with D tentatively TRBD1 (6 bases). V was clipped by 2 bases and J by 9 bases, with 14 bases between them. Per the germline V gene, CDR1 is SGHTA and CDR2 is FQGTGA. The CDR3 sequence is 14 residues long. The CDR3 protein is CASSLLMGAAEQFF. The sequenced part of the CDR3 DNA is TGTGCCAGCAGCTTATTAATGGGGGCCGCTGAG. Based on the CDR3 plus reference TRBV7-3 and TRBJ2-1, the full variable domain is GAGVSQTPSNKVTEKGKYVELRCDPISGHTALYWYRQSLGQGPEFLIYFQGTGAADDSGLPNDRFFAVRPEGSVSTLKIQRTERGDSAVYLCASSLLMGAAEQFFGPGTRLTVL.

This clone was observed a handful of times. The read terminates 3 residues ahead of where the CDR3 ends, so the germline J gene completes it. This rearrangement joins TRBV19 to TRBJ2-3; possibly TRBD1 or TRBD2 for D (5 bases each). Trimming took 4 bases from V and 0 from J, leaving 17 bases between them. CDR1 LNHDA and CDR2 SQIVND come from the germline V gene (reference sequence). The CDR3 totals 17 residues. CDR3 region: CASSSGKRGTSTDTQYF. The CDR3 bases that were read are TGTGCCAGTAGTAGCGGCAAGAGGGGTACTAGCACAGATACG.

This clone was found a few times. CDR3 in amino acids: CASSMRTSSNQPQHF. The part of the CDR3 DNA that was read is TGTGCCAGTAGTATGAGGACATCGAGCAATCAGCCC. The chain uses TRBV19 and TRBJ1-5; TRBD1 is a possible D gene (5 bases). The observed sequence ends 3 residues before the CDR3 terminus, with the missing tail filled in from the germline J gene. The CDR3 loop spans 15 amino acids. Trimming stripped 3 bases from V and 1 base from J, with 10 bases between. The germline gives CDR1 LNHDA, CDR2 SQIVND (reference sequence).

This clone was seen repeatedly, ten times or more. From the germline J gene comes the end of the CDR3, since the read stops 3 residues before it. The chain combines TRBV30 with TRBJ2-7; possible D gene TRBD1, 5 bases. V was shortened by 5 bases and J by 0 bases, with 11 bases between the two germline ends. Germline V gene sequence: CDR1 GTSNPN, CDR2 SVGIG (reference sequence). The CDR3 contains 13 residues. The CDR3 bases that were read are TGTGCCTGGTCCGTAGACAGCTCCTACGAG. This translates into CAWSVDSSYE. The full CDR3 is CAWSVDSSYEQYF. Combining the CDR3 with reference TRBV30 and TRBJ2-7 gives the whole variable domain SQTIHQWPATLVQPVGSPLSLECTVEGTSNPNLYWYRQAAGRGLQLLFYSVGIGQISSEVPQNLSASRPQDRQFILSSKKLLLSDSGFYLCAWSVDSSYEQYFGPGTRLTVT.

This clone was observed many times. The CDR3 extends 3 residues past the end of the read, so its final part is completed from the germline J gene. The chain links TRBV5-1 to TRBJ2-5, with TRBD1 identical over 8 bases. This CDR3 has 14 residues. J lost 1 base, V lost 4 bases, and 3 bases had no gene match. CDR1 is SGHRS, CDR2 YFSETQ, per germline. The CDR3 sequence: CASSPGTGQETQYF. The sequenced part of the CDR3 DNA is TGCGCCAGCAGCCCCGGGACAGGCCAAGAGACC. Using reference TRBV5-1 and TRBJ2-5 for the parts outside the CDR3, the full variable domain is KAGVTQTPRYLIKTRGQQVTLSCSPISGHRSVSWYQQTPGQGLQFLFEYFSETQRNKGNFPGRFSGRQFSNSRSEMNVSTLELGDSALYLCASSPGTGQETQYFGPGTRLLVL.

In this sample, this clone turned up many times. The DNA ends 3 residues before the CDR3 does, and the rest of the CDR3 is filled in from the germline J gene. This chain links TRBV6-2 or TRBV6-3 with TRBJ2-1; 9 positions agree with TRBD2. The CDR3 spans 13 residues. Germline CDR1 is MNHEY and CDR2 is SVGEGT. V was clipped by 5 bases and J by 8 bases; unmatched bases: 4. CDR3 bases read: TGTGCCAGCAGTCTAGCGGGGTCCGATGAG. It translates to CASSLAGSDE. The whole CDR3 is CASSLAGSDEQFF.

For this clone: Compared with germline, one end of the junction differs, possibly owing to a read error. The CDR3 is cut off 3 residues early in the read; its end comes from the germline J gene. The same CDR3 arises from other DNA sequences in this sample as well. This chain connects TRBV6-2 or TRBV6-3 to TRBJ1-3; D might be TRBD1 (6 bases). The CDR3 runs 16 residues. The germline V gene encodes CDR1 MNHEY and CDR2 SVGEGT. The DNA read from the CDR3 is TGTGCCAGCAGTTTGGTCGGGACAAGCTCTGGAAACACA. Residues: CASSLVGTSSGNT. The whole CDR3 sequence reads CASSLVGTSSGNTIYF.

This clone turned up a few times. The CDR3 DNA, read in part, is TGTGCCAGCAGTTTACGGGGAGGCGTTAGCGGGAGGGCCGTTTACGAG. Amino acids: CASSLRGGVSGRAVYE. The complete CDR3 sequence is CASSLRGGVSGRAVYEQYF. The chain is built from TRBV27 and TRBJ2-7, with TRBD2 identical over 11 bases. The read is 3 residues too short to cover the CDR3 end, so that end is filled in from the germline J gene. The length of the CDR3 is 19 residues. From germline, CDR1 is MNHEY and CDR2 SMNVEV (reference sequence). V lost 2 bases and J lost 4; bases outside the gene matches: 16.

This clone has ten or more counts. The missing CDR3 end, 3 residues past where the read stops, is filled in from the germline J gene. This chain joins TRBV7-9 and TRBJ1-4; tentatively, D is TRBD1 (6 bases). Germline values: CDR1 SEHNR, CDR2 FQNEAQ (reference sequence). This CDR3 is built from 14 residues. V dropped 1 base and J dropped 7 bases, with 10 bases sitting between them. The CDR3 loop is CASSLVGAGEKLFF. Partial CDR3 DNA: TGTGCCAGCAGCTTAGTGGGGGCAGGTGAAAAA.

This clone turned up a few times. Read sequence stops 3 residues before the CDR3 end, and the germline J gene provides the missing end. The chain joins TRBV18 to TRBJ2-2, with D possibly being TRBD1 (6 bases). CDR3 length equals 15 residues. Per germline, CDR1 KGHSH and CDR2 LQKENI. This chain's CDR3 is CASSPTKGVGEKLFF. The CDR3 bases that were read are TGTGCCAGCTCACCAACTAAGGGGGTGGGTGAAAAG. Full variable domain (remainder filled in from reference TRBV18 and TRBJ2-2): NAGVMQNPRHLVRRRGQEARLRCSPMKGHSHVYWYRQLPEEGLKFMVYLQKENIIDESGMPKERFSAEFPKEGPSILRIQQVVRGDSAAYFCASSPTKGVGEKLFFGEGSRLTVL.

This clone came up many times. The read halts 3 residues ahead of the CDR3 end, with the missing end drawn from the germline J gene. The chain joins TRBV19 to TRBJ1-2, with a possible D match to TRBD1 (6 bases). V was shortened by 6 bases and J by 6 bases, with 17 bases between the two germline ends. The CDR3 consists of 14 residues. Germline assignment: CDR1 LNHDA and CDR2 SQIVND (reference sequence). CDR3 DNA, as far as it was read: TGTGCCAGTAGCCAGAGAACAGGGCTCCATGGC. Its translation is CASSQRTGLHG. The entire CDR3 protein is CASSQRTGLHGYTF.

This clone was detected many times. The observed sequence ends 3 residues before the CDR3 terminus, with the missing tail filled in from the germline J gene. The genes are TRBV2 and TRBJ2-7, with 10 bases matching TRBD1. The germline V gene encodes CDR1 SNHLY and CDR2 FYNNEI. The CDR3 length is 14 residues. With V trimmed by 6 bases and J by 1 base, 3 bases remained unmatched. CDR3 sequence: CASSQGQGSYEQYF. The CDR3 DNA, read in part, is TGTGCCAGCAGCCAGGGACAGGGGTCCTACGAG.

At least ten counts were recorded for this clone. The read finishes 3 residues shy of the CDR3 end, and the germline J gene is used to complete it. J is TRBJ2-4 and V is TRBV7-9; D unresolved. V dropped 1 base and J dropped 9 bases, with 10 bases sitting between them. Germline assignment: CDR1 SEHNR and CDR2 FQNEAQ (reference sequence). The CDR3 length is 13 residues. The sequenced CDR3 bases are TGTGCCAGCAGCTTAGAGCCATCCGGCATT. It is translated as CASSLEPSGI. The whole CDR3 region reads CASSLEPSGIQYF. Using reference TRBV7-9 and TRBJ2-4 for the parts outside the CDR3, the full variable domain is DTGVSQNPRHKITKRGQNVTFRCDPISEHNRLYWYRQTLGQGPEFLTYFQNEAQLEKSRLLSDRFSAERPKGSFSTLEIQRTEQGDSAMYLCASSLEPSGIQYFGAGTRLSVL.